This TCR beta chain emerged from a study of T cells in Graves' hyperthyroidism and ophthalmopathy. Study results and caveats: In simple terms, a model built on 13 V-J features told ophthalmopathy apart from stable hyperthyroidism. Most thyroid clonotypes that were expanded above 0.001 also turned up in blood.

Authors of the study amplified TCR beta CDR3 regions from RNA transcripts. An initial round of RT-PCR targeting the TCR CDR3 relied on the HTBI primer set. In TCRdb, the multiplex PCR reads were re-called with MiXCR into one record per CDR3 protein. The sample consists of more than 300,000 distinct CDR3 sequences, around 13% of them appearing once. Uncontrolled infections, other autoimmune diseases, pregnancy or lactation led to exclusion of patients. From roughly 9.2 ml of fresh peripheral blood, PBMCs were isolated. This clonotype was recorded many times. Antigen: not known. Material: blood. This receptor was obtained from a woman aged 25 to 39 with Graves' ophthalmopathy.

In nucleotides, the CDR3 is TGTGCCAGCAGTTATGACAGGGAGGGTCGGAGCTACACCTTC. Protein sequence: CASSYDREGRSYTF. The chain has TRBV7-9 and TRBJ1-2; TRBD1 matches 7 bases. Germline V lookup: CDR1 SEHNR, CDR2 FQNEAQ (reference sequence). Trimming at V came to 6 bases and at J to 9 bases, leaving 13 bases not matched to a gene. The CDR3 covers 14 residues. The full variable domain, with the rest looked up from reference TRBV7-9 and TRBJ1-2, is DTGVSQNPRHKITKRGQNVTFRCDPISEHNRLYWYRQTLGQGPEFLTYFQNEAQLEKSRLLSDRFSAERPKGSFSTLEIQRTEQGDSAMYLCASSYDREGRSYTFGSGTRLTVV.